This T cell receptor (beta chain) was sequenced during a study of radiation and T cells in renal cell carcinoma. Turning to the study itself: Nephrectomy followed 15 Gy stereotactic body radiation by 4 weeks. Study-level points and caveats: From baseline, blood top tumor clonotypes peaked at 2 weeks post-radiation.

TCRdb's copy holds only in-frame clones and misses some; the assay was immunoSEQ multiplex PCR. The profile shows about 150,000 clones, 87% of them singletons. The CDR3 length is 14 residues. CDR1 and CDR2 from the germline V gene are SSHAT and FNYEAQ (reference sequence). Time point indicated: blood 2 weeks post-SBRT. Treatment meaning: 15 Gy SBRT to primary tumor, nephrectomy 4 weeks later. Radiation-treated patients gave blood at baseline, week 2 and week 4. This renal cell carcinoma was of the clear cell type. This clone was detected a few times. The antigen remains unidentified. At one of its ends the junction is not consistent with the germline gene, which may arise from a read error.

The sample was blood, taken from a patient whose treatment included radiotherapy and nephrectomy. This TCR was recovered from a woman between 50 and 59 years old with renal cell carcinoma. V usage is TRBV7-7 and J usage is TRBJ2-3; D is tentatively TRBD1 or TRBD2 (5 bases each). Here the CDR3 reads CASSPGTGTDTQYF. The CDR3 coding sequence is TGTGCTAGCAGCCCCGGGACGGGCACAGATACGCAGTATTTT.